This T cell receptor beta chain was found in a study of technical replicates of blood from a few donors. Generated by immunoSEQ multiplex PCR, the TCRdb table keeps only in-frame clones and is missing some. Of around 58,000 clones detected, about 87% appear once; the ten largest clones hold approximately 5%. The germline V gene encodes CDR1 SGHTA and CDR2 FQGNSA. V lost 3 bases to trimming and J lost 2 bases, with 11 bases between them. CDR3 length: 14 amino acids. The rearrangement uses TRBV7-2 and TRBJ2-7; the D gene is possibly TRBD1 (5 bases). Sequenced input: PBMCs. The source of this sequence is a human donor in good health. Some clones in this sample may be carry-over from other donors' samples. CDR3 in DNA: TGTGCCAGCAGCTTTCAGGGTACGGCCTACGAGCAGTACTTC. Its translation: CASSFQGTAYEQYF.